This T cell receptor (beta chain) was sequenced during a study of spatial heterogeneity in lung cancer. Study background: There was a strong correlation between the counts of TCR transcripts measured in tumor regions and a T cell transcriptional module score that was calculated from matched bulk RNA-seq.

Time point denoted: sample taken at primary tumor resection. Donors were roughly 70 untreated early-stage non-small cell lung cancer patients. Researchers sequenced whole RNA taken from tumor, nontumor lung or frozen PBMC without sorting. Findings and limits, study-wide: The recorded estimate of tumor T cell coverage is about 6.4% for alpha chains and about 12% for beta chains. Counts that tracked tumor mutation counts were those of expanded intratumoral alpha and beta TCRs.

TCRdb re-called the 5' RACE reads with MiXCR, one entry per CDR3 protein. Of about 13,000 distinct CDR3 sequences in the sample, about 6% were seen once. CDR3 length equals 14 residues. The ends were cut back, 1 base at V and 0 bases at J, with 4 bases in the middle. Germline V CDR1 and CDR2: LGHDT, YNNKEL (reference sequence). This clonotype is classed as medium-sized. The antigen remains undetermined. Because this beta chain is a stray read in a library intended to capture alpha chains, its abundance should not be given much weight. The V and J genes are TRBV3-1 and TRBJ1-5; D unclear. This sequence was found in a female donor with early-stage non-small cell lung cancer. Sequences were derived from lung tumor tissue, sampled at surgery. The CDR3 sequence: CASSQAYSNQPQHF. CDR3 bases: TGTGCCAGCAGCCAAGCCTATAGCAATCAGCCCCAGCATTTT.